The following is a T cell receptor beta chain sequence with its context. This clone was detected once. Its antigen is still unknown. Nothing much larger sits one base from this clone, and base qualities are not available. At the junction V is shortened by 7 bases and J by 3 bases, with 12 bases in between. Spanning cysteine to phenylalanine, the CDR3 consists of 13 amino acids. The CDR3 DNA has 39 bases and is translated from base 1. This sample was included in a study of Ad26.COV2.S vaccination and SARS-CoV-2 variants (dated by TCRdb to the early 2020s). In the study overall: Donors in the vaccine arm were drawn from COV1001, a phase I-IIa trial of Ad26.COV2.S in healthy adults that was multicentre, randomized, double-blind and placebo-controlled. Throughout the experiments and outcome assessment, investigators stayed blinded to trial group allocation. A total of roughly 30 samples were included in the TCR-sequenced set, comprising roughly 20 Ad26.COV2.S vaccine recipients, 5 placebo recipients and 8 SARS-CoV-2 convalescent individuals. Ad26.COV2.S was administered intramuscularly at 5 x 10^10 or 1 x 10^11 viral particles, either as a single shot or as two shots given 56 days apart. Trial participants were randomized into five groups of five: low-dose or high-dose Ad26.COV2.S given once or twice, or placebo on both occasions. The specificity and breadth of SARS-CoV-2-reactive T cell receptors after Ad26.COV2.S vaccination were assessed by TCRbeta repertoire sequencing. Study-wide findings and limitations: Comparable non-spike TCR breadth was observed between vaccine and placebo recipients, consistent with only spike being contained in the vaccine. Compared with placebo recipients, Ad26.COV2.S recipients showed higher spike-specific TCR breadth (P = 0.0014). The study was not powered to compare responses between vaccine doses or regimens. After vaccination, spike-specific CD8+ and CD4+ T cell responses were reported to show substantial breadth. It was noted by the authors that total T cell responses may have been underestimated by the TCR breadth and depth analyses.

The immunoSEQ Assay was the method used to sequence TCRbeta CDR3 regions. After extraction, genomic DNA underwent amplification by bias-controlled multiplex PCR, followed by high-throughput sequencing. As for how the authors treated the data: To quantify the absolute abundance of each unique TCRbeta CDR3 region, sequences were collapsed and filtered. T cell fraction was estimated by normalizing TCRbeta template counts to usable DNA, which was measured by amplifying reference genes present in all nucleated cells. Repertoire TCRs were annotated as SARS-CoV-2-specific by exact matching of V gene, CDR3 amino acid sequence and J gene to a known reactive TCR set. The reference SARS-CoV-2 TCR set came from MIRA and was filtered for enrichment in COVID-19-positive ImmuneCODE repertoires, removing public or cross-reactive TCRs. Drawing on the MIRA antigens, annotated TCRs were analysed further at the level of specific ORF or position within ORF. Breadth was defined as the number of annotated unique rearrangements divided by the total number of unique productive rearrangements, and depth was defined as the summed frequency of the annotated unique rearrangements. TCR breadth was compared between groups using two-sided Wilcoxon rank-sum tests. TCRdb carries this immuneACCESS record with in-frame sequences only. Its versions omit some clonotypes, under half of them owing to an unresolved V gene in the studies checked, with the rest unexplained. Clonal size and the V and J genes are those of that table, whereas D and trimming came from the DNA. The sample table shows 300,000 to 350,000 clones, and 90% are seen once. About 5% of the sample lies in the top ten.

What this sample's treatment or condition label stands for: 15 to 20 received Ad26.COV2.S at low or high dose, single or two shots; a few received placebo; per-sample allocation not given. For vaccine and placebo recipients, the sequenced repertoires came from samples collected on day 63 after the first injection. Between 29 July and 7 August 2020, Cohort 1b enrolled some 25 adults aged 18-55 years at one site in Boston, USA. Ad26.COV2.S was a replication-incompetent adenovirus type 26 vector expressing a prefusion-stabilized SARS-CoV-2 spike protein from the original Wuhan strain. The chain is made from TRBV12-3 or TRBV12-4 and TRBJ1-2; the best D guess is TRBD1, with 5 bases matching. The receptor was derived from a person between 18 and 65 years old who received the Ad26.COV2.S COVID-19 vaccine or a placebo. Here the sequenced sample was peripheral blood, taken in a trial of Ad26.COV2.S vaccine versus placebo. The DNA reads as follows: TGTGCCAGCATGGGGGAAAGCTACTATGGCTACACCTTC. Its translation is CASMGESYYGYTF.